The clone carrying this TCR beta chain has a handful of counts. TCRdb recomputed calls from the RT-PCR reads with MiXCR, one row per CDR3 protein. The table shows a few hundred thousand distinct CDR3 sequences, with about 20% occurring only once. The source of the sample is a study of response to subunit inactivated influenza vaccine. There are 14 residues in the CDR3. Germline CDR1 MRHNA, CDR2 SNTAGT. Trimming removed 5 bases from V and 1 base from J, with 11 bases in between. The clonotype comes from a man between 50 and 69 years old who received an inactivated influenza vaccine. The chain carries TRBV6-4 and TRBJ1-1; maybe TRBD1 (5 bases). The material sequenced was PBMCs from blood, taken about 20 months after vaccination. Here the CDR3 DNA reads TGTGCCAGCAGTTCAACTACAGGGAACACTGAAGCTTTCTTT. This encodes CASSSTTGNTEAFF.